This record covers a single T cell receptor beta chain. Its antigen is not identified. The sample is drawn from a study of T cells after yellow fever vaccination. Study-level results: By day 5 rather than day 15, the secondary response had peaked, though it was weaker.

TCRdb fed the 5' RACE reads into MiXCR, producing one record per CDR3 protein. The data show fewer than 500,000 distinct CDR3 sequences, over 15% seen once. V shed 3 bases and J shed 6 bases, with 12 bases lying between them. The CDR3 runs to 14 residues. The starting material was PBMCs, obtained before the yellow fever booster vaccination. The receptor was derived from a man in his late teens or twenties who received the YFV17D yellow fever vaccine. This chain links TRBV12-3 or TRBV12-4 with TRBJ1-5; D is possibly TRBD1 (6 bases). CDR3 DNA sequence: TGTGCCAGCAGTTTTGGGCAGGGGCGTCAGCCCCAGCATTTT. Translation: CASSFGQGRQPQHF.